This TCR beta chain was obtained from a study of CD8 T cells in Susac syndrome. Random hexamers were used to reverse transcribe about 0.45 to 1 ug of RNA. TCRdb analysed the immunoSEQ multiplex PCR reads with MiXCR anew, one entry per CDR3 protein. This table holds more than 130,000 distinct CDR3 sequences, over 85% found once. The ends were cut back, 4 bases at V and 0 bases at J, with 13 bases in the middle. This CDR3 region has 15 residues. Germline values: CDR1 DFQATT, CDR2 SNEGSKA (reference sequence). This TCR was recovered from a human donor in good health. Sequencing input: CD8+ T cells from PBMCs. The chain couples TRBV20-1 to TRBJ2-1; no clear D gene. As DNA, the CDR3 is TGCAGTGCTACGCCTCCAGAAACCTCCTACAATGAGCAGTTCTTC. Amino acids: CSATPPETSYNEQFF.